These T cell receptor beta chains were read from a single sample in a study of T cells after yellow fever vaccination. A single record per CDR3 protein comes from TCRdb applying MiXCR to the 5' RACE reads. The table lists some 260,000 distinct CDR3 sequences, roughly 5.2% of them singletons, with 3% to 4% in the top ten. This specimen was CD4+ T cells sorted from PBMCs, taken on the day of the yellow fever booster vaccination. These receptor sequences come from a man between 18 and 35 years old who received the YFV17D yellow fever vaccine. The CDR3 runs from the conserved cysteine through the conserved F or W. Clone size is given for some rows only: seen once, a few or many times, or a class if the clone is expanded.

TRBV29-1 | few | CSVEGQGSTEAFF
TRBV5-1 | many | CASSRGGDLYQPQHF
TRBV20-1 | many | CSARVGAGNTEAFF
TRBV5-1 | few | CASSSWTGKSSYNEQFF
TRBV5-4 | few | CASSFTNQDTEAFF
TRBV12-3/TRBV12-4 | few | CASSFGDRDDNYGYTF
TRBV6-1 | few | CASRGQGSPYEQYF
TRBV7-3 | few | CASSLRGDAGELFF
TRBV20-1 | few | CSARDVSKETQYF
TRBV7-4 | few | CASSFRGNWGNQPQHF
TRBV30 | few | CAWGTGNYGYTF
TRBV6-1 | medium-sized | CASSGGRSLGRPQHF
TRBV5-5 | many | CASNSPGTGKSKNIQYF
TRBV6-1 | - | CASSDLQGVLVAFF
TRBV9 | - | CASSAGDRGYTF
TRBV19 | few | CASSFALGGGSRQPQHF
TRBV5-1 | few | CASSLGGSFNTEAFF
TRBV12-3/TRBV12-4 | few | CASSLSSGAVTDTQYF
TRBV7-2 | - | CASSPVMRGQYF
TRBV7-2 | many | CASSLALIAGGNTEAFF
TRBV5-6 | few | CASSLARQGTYTDTQYF
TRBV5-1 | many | CASSDPGKAAFF
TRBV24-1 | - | CATSALARETQYF
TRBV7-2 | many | CASSGYGSTNEKLFF
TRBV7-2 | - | CASSWGGGQETQYF
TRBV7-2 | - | CASSLSQGRDTQYF
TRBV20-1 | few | CSARDPTFTDSSGNTIYF
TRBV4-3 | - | CASSQNSGPGTDTQYF
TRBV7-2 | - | CASSLGNGASGQPQHF
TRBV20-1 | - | CSAGTRELGRDTQYF
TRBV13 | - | CASSRRTGGINTEAFF
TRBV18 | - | CASSPVGQNYGYTF
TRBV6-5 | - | CASSSQGKPQHF
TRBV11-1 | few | CASSLPRPEAFF
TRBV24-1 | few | CATSPGRQWDGYTF
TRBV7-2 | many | CASSYTRGGPDTQYF
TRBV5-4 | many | CASSLGSPDTQYF
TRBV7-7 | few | CASSPSLAGTGELFF
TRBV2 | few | CASSVRDTQYF
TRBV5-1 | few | CASSQTVDTEAFF
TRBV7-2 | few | CASSFNFLGNQPQHF
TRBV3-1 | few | CASSQERLGRPYEQYF